This record looks at one TCR beta chain sequence and its context. Generated by immunoSEQ multiplex PCR, the TCRdb table keeps only in-frame clones and is missing some. The top ten hold around 6% of the sample, which has around 21,000 clones, 80% to 90% seen once. The data belong to a study of blood T cell repertoires in COVID-19. About the study: Samples taken during acute and convalescent COVID-19 were collected in the United States, Italy and Spain.

Material: peripheral blood. The receptor was isolated from a woman of 80 years or more with active COVID-19.

CDR3 residues: CASSRGTGGMNEAFF. In DNA, the CDR3 is TGTGCCAGCAGCCGGGGGACAGGGGGAATGAATGAAGCTTTCTTT. The chain couples TRBV3-1 (or the pseudogene TRBV3-2) to TRBJ1-1; TRBD1 matches 11 bases. Germline V CDR1 and CDR2: LGHDT, YNNKEL (reference sequence). The trim removed 4 bases at V and 7 bases at J, leaving 8 bases unmatched. The CDR3 sequence is 15 residues long.